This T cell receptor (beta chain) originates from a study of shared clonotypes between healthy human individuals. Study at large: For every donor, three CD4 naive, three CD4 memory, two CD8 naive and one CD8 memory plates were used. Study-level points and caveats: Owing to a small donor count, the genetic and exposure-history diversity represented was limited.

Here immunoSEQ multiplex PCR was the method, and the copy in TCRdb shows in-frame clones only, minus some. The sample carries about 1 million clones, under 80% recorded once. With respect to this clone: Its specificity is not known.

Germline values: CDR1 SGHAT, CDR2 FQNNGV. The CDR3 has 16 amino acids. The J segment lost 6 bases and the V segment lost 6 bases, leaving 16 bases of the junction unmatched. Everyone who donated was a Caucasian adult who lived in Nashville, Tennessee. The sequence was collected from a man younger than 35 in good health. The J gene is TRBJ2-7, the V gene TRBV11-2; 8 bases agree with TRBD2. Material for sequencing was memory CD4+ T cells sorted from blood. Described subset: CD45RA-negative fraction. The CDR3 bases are TGTGCCAGCAGTCGCGTTGGCGGGAGGCCCCCAGGCGAGCAGTACTTC. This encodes CASSRVGGRPPGEQYF. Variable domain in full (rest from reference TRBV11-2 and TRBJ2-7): EAGVAQSPRYKIIEKRQSVAFWCNPISGHATLYWYQQILGQGPKLLIQFQNNGVVDDSQLPKDRFSAERLKGVDSTLKIQPAKLEDSAVYLCASSRVGGRPPGEQYFGPGTRLTVT.